Given below is one TCR beta chain in context. Its cognate antigen is unknown. This sample was included in a study of type 1 regulatory T cells. Background on the study: T-allo10 is an in vitro-generated, Tr1-enriched CD4 T cell product specific for alloantigen.

TCRdb re-called the reads with MiXCR, one entry per CDR3 protein. The sample includes 60,000 to 70,000 distinct CDR3 sequences, more than 45% of them seen just once. Study-level results: Compared with non-Tr1 cells, Tr1 cells showed a narrower TCR repertoire.

The CDR3 consists of 12 residues. Germline values: CDR1 GTSNPN, CDR2 SVGIG (reference sequence). V was trimmed by 3 bases and J by 4 bases, leaving 9 bases between them. Sequencing used cultured non-Tr1 T cells, either the whole culture or a sorted T cell fraction (not recorded which). The chain employs TRBV30 and TRBJ1-2; a possible D gene is TRBD1 (6 bases). The TCR comes from a human donor in good health. In DNA, the CDR3 is TGTGCCTGGAGCAAAGGGGGCTATGGCTACACCTTC. It codes for CAWSKGGYGYTF.